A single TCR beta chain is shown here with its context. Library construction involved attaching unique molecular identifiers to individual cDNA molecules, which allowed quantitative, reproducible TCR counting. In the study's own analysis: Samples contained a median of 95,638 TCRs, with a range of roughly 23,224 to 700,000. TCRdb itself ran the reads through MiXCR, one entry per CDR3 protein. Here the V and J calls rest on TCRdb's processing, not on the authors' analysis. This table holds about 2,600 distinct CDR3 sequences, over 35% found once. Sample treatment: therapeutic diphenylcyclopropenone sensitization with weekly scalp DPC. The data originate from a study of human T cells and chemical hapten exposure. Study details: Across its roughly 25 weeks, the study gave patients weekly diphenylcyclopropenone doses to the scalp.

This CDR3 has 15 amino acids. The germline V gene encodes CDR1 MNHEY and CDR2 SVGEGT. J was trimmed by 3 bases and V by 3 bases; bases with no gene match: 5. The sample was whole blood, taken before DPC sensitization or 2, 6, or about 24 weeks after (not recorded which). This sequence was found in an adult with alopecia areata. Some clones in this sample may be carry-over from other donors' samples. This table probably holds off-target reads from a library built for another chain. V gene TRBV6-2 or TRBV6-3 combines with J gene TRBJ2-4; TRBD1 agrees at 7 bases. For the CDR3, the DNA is TGTGCCAGCAGTTATCGACAGGGCGACAAAAACATTCAGTACTTC. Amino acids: CASSYRQGDKNIQYF.